One and the same sample provided the 27 T cell receptor beta chains below, sequenced in a study of CD8 T cells in ankylosing spondylitis (dated by TCRdb to about 2017). The research as a whole found: Blood from ankylosing spondylitis patients appeared to be characterized by a TCR beta motif made up of about 8 highly homologous amino acid variants.

Libraries came from 5' RACE. Sequenced on an Illumina HiSeq 2500. TCRdb handled the public reads itself, with Q25 trimming in fastp and clone calling in MiXCR, and kept productive beta chains. Each entry is one CDR3 protein sequence, shown with its most common DNA and genes. This sample holds hundreds of thousands of distinct CDR3 sequences; roughly 13% were observed only once. The ten largest make up about 6.8% of the sample. Their recognized antigens are unknown. The sequenced material came from blood, either unsorted or a sorted T cell fraction (not recorded which). The source of these receptors is a male donor with ankylosing spondylitis.

This clonotype was seen a few times. This chain connects TRBV2 to TRBJ2-5, with D possibly called TRBD1 or TRBD2 (6 bases each). The CDR3 contains 15 residues. The V gene lost 0 bases and the J gene lost 5 bases, with 13 bases spanning the gap. CDR1 and CDR2 (germline): SNHLY, FYNNEI. CDR3 in amino acids: CASSEAQWRGETQYF. CDR3 nucleotides: TGTGCCAGCAGTGAAGCGCAATGGAGGGGGGAGACCCAGTACTTC.

This clonotype has a handful of counts. This chain connects TRBV12-3 or TRBV12-4 to TRBJ1-4, with TRBD1 as a possible D gene (5 bases). V lost 7 bases and J 5 bases, leaving 11 bases between the germline ends. The CDR3 extends over 13 amino acids. CDR3 coding DNA: TGTGCCAGCACGTATGGGGCAAATGAAAAACTGTTTTTT. Translating it yields CASTYGANEKLFF.

The table lists this clonotype with a few counts. This chain links TRBV20-1 with TRBJ2-7; D may be TRBD1 (5 bases). CDR1 and CDR2 from the germline V gene are DFQATT and SNEGSKA (reference sequence). The V end lost 7 bases, the J end lost 1 base, and 14 bases lay between the germline ends. The CDR3 extends over 13 amino acids. In DNA form, the CDR3 reads TGCAGTGTTGCAGGGCGACCGTCCTACGAGCAGTACTTC. Translation: CSVAGRPSYEQYF.

The table lists this clonotype with a few counts. The genes are TRBV11-3 and TRBJ1-6, with TRBD1 identical over 8 bases. V was clipped by 5 bases and J by 3 bases; unmatched bases: 6. The CDR3 spans 16 residues. Germline values: CDR1 SGHNT, CDR2 YENEEA. The CDR3 DNA reads as TGTGCCAGCAGCCTGACAGGGGCATACTATAATTCACCCCTCCACTTT. Amino acid sequence: CASSLTGAYYNSPLHF.

This chain joins TRBV11-2 and TRBJ2-5, with TRBD2 matching over 7 bases. The ends lost 5 bases at V and 1 base at J; junction bases unmatched: 7. The germline V gene encodes CDR1 SGHAT and CDR2 FQNNGV. The CDR3 sequence is 15 residues long. This CDR3 is CASSPGLSLQETQYF. The CDR3 nucleotides read TGTGCCAGCAGCCCGGGACTAAGCCTCCAAGAGACCCAGTACTTC.

This clonotype has ten or more counts. This sequence joins TRBV3-1 and TRBJ2-7; D gene uncertain. The CDR3 consists of 12 residues. Germline lookup yields CDR1 LGHDT and CDR2 YNNKEL (reference sequence). Trimming pared 3 bases from V and 2 bases from J, leaving 5 bases between. This chain's CDR3 is CASSHGTYEQYF. The CDR3 DNA sequence: TGTGCCAGCAGCCATGGAACCTACGAGCAGTACTTC.

The V and J genes are TRBV10-3 and TRBJ2-1; no clear D. This CDR3 has 14 amino acids. Germline V gene lookup returns CDR1 ENHRY and CDR2 SYGVKD. The germline V and J ends were trimmed by 6 bases and 8 bases, with 17 bases remaining between them. CDR3 region: CAIRADSSGDEQFF. The CDR3 DNA reads as TGTGCCATCAGGGCAGACTCGTCCGGCGATGAGCAGTTCTTC.

This clonotype was counted ten times or more. The chain has TRBV28 and TRBJ2-1; 10 nucleotides align to TRBD2. V lost 7 bases and J lost 7; bases outside the gene matches: 10. The CDR3 has 15 residues. Germline CDR1 is MDHEN and CDR2 is SYDVKM. The CDR3 region is CASTPPSGRGNEQFF. CDR3 sequence (DNA): TGTGCCAGCACCCCCCCCAGCGGGAGGGGAAATGAGCAGTTCTTC.

The chain has TRBV10-3 and TRBJ1-2, with 7 nucleotides matching TRBD1. Per the germline V gene, CDR1 is ENHRY and CDR2 is SYGVKD. V lost 2 bases, J lost 4 bases, and 10 bases stayed unmatched. The CDR3 extends over 16 amino acids. The CDR3 here is CAISEPQGERLYGYTF. The CDR3 DNA reads TGTGCCATCAGTGAGCCCCAGGGGGAGAGGCTCTATGGCTACACCTTC.

The gene calls are TRBV20-1 and TRBJ1-5; D not certain. The CDR3 has 15 amino acids. Germline lookup yields CDR1 DFQATT and CDR2 SNEGSKA (reference sequence). V lost 3 bases to trimming and J lost 0 bases, with 12 bases between them. The CDR3 loop reads CSASPADYSNQPQHF. As DNA, the CDR3 is TGCAGTGCTAGCCCAGCCGACTATAGCAATCAGCCCCAGCATTTT.

The chain has TRBV28 and TRBJ2-3; 11 nucleotides agree with TRBD2. CDR3 length: 16 amino acids. CDR1 MDHEN and CDR2 SYDVKM come from the germline V gene. Trimming cost V 5 bases and J 6 bases; bases outside gene matches: 10. CDR3 in amino acids: CASSRPGLAEEDTQYF. CDR3 nucleotides: TGTGCCAGCAGTAGACCGGGACTAGCGGAGGAGGATACGCAGTATTTT.

This clonotype was counted between two and nine times. J is TRBJ2-2 and V is TRBV5-1, with 7 bases fitting TRBD2. The CDR3 is 18 residues long. Germline V gives CDR1 SGHRS, CDR2 YFSETQ. J gave up 5 bases and V 4 bases, and 17 bases lay outside the gene matches. The CDR3 nucleotides read TGCGCCAGCAGCCTTACCTTGACTAGCCGATCGGGGACCGGGGAGCTGTTTTTT. Amino acids: CASSLTLTSRSGTGELFF.

The chain uses TRBV6-1 and TRBJ2-7, with 10 bases that match TRBD1. Trimming took 6 bases from V and 0 from J; bases not matched to a gene: 5. This CDR3 spans 15 amino acids. Germline loops: CDR1 MNHNS, CDR2 SASEGT. CDR3 nucleotide sequence: TGTGCCAGCAGCCGACAGGGGGCGAGCTCCTACGAGCAGTACTTC. Amino acids: CASSRQGASSYEQYF.

This clonotype was recorded at least ten times. V is TRBV7-2 and J is TRBJ2-7; D is uncertain. CDR1 is SGHTA, CDR2 FQGNSA, per germline. The CDR3 runs 15 residues. V was clipped by 1 base and J by 0 bases, with 10 bases between them. CDR3 region: CASSLVVLSSYEQYF. The CDR3, as DNA: TGTGCCAGCAGCTTAGTGGTTCTGAGCTCCTACGAGCAGTACTTC.

This clonotype was observed at least ten times. The rearrangement joins TRBV10-3 to TRBJ2-3, with TRBD2 matching over 11 bases. The germline gives CDR1 ENHRY, CDR2 SYGVKD. Trimming at V came to 3 bases and at J to 2 bases, leaving 7 bases not matched to a gene. The CDR3 totals 17 residues. The CDR3 nucleotides read TGTGCCATCAGTGATTCCCTAGCGGGAGGCCTCACAGATACGCAGTATTTT. Translation: CAISDSLAGGLTDTQYF.

The rearrangement links TRBV4-1 to TRBJ1-5, with D possibly matching TRBD1 (6 bases). V lost 4 bases to trimming and J lost 6 bases, with 19 bases between them. From germline, CDR1 is MGHRA and CDR2 YSYEKL. The CDR3 is made up of 16 amino acids. Here the CDR3 reads CASSLSGAGIPQPQHF. The DNA of the CDR3 is TGCGCCAGCAGCCTTTCAGGGGCCGGGATCCCTCAGCCCCAGCATTTT.

This clonotype was picked up a small number of times. This chain links TRBV29-1 with TRBJ2-3; a weak D match, TRBD2 (6 bases). This CDR3 region has 15 residues. Germline assignment: CDR1 SQVTM and CDR2 ANQGSEA. V lost 4 bases and J 3 bases, leaving 17 bases between the germline ends. In DNA, the CDR3 is TGCAGCGTTGTATACTGGCGGGATATAACAGATACGCAGTATTTT. This sequence encodes CSVVYWRDITDTQYF.

CDR3 residues: CASSLAGSNYTF. CDR3 DNA sequence: TGTGCCAGCAGCTTAGCAGGGTCTAACTACACCTTC. V usage is TRBV7-9 and J usage is TRBJ1-2; D gene ambiguous. This CDR3 has 12 amino acids. From germline, CDR1 is SEHNR and CDR2 FQNEAQ (reference sequence). With 0 bases removed from V and 10 bases from J, the gap between germline ends came to 9 bases. Together with reference TRBV7-9 and TRBJ1-2, the CDR3 gives the full variable domain: DTGVSQNPRHKITKRGQNVTFRCDPISEHNRLYWYRQTLGQGPEFLTYFQNEAQLEKSRLLSDRFSAERPKGSFSTLEIQRTEQGDSAMYLCASSLAGSNYTFGSGTRLTVV.

This clonotype came up many times. The genes are TRBV9 and TRBJ2-7; D uncertain. This CDR3 comprises 15 residues. V dropped 4 bases and J dropped 2 bases, with 16 bases sitting between them. Germline V lookup: CDR1 SGDLS, CDR2 YYNGEE. CDR3 in amino acids: CASSPQLGHTYEQYF. In DNA, the CDR3 is TGTGCCAGCAGCCCCCAGCTGGGCCACACCTACGAGCAGTACTTC.

This clonotype appeared a few times. The gene calls are TRBV27 and TRBJ1-4; D unresolved. This CDR3 region has 14 residues. The germline V and J ends were trimmed by 6 bases and 0 bases, with 8 bases remaining between them. CDR1 MNHEY and CDR2 SMNVEV come from the germline V gene (reference sequence). The CDR3 region has the DNA TGTGCCAGCAGCACCAGGACAACTAATGAAAAACTGTTTTTT. It is translated as CASSTRTTNEKLFF. Filled out from reference TRBV27 and TRBJ1-4, the complete variable domain reads EAQVTQNPRYLITVTGKKLTVTCSQNMNHEYMSWYRQDPGLGLRQIYYSMNVEVTDKGDVPEGYKVSRKEKRNFPLILESPSPNQTSLYFCASSTRTTNEKLFFGSGTQLSVL.

This clonotype was seen more than once but under ten times. V gene TRBV7-2 combines with J gene TRBJ1-3, with D possibly being TRBD1 (5 bases). From germline, CDR1 is SGHTA and CDR2 FQGNSA. Trimming took off 5 bases at V and 2 bases at J, with 10 bases between the two ends. The CDR3 sequence is 14 residues long. CDR3 coding DNA: TGTGCCAGCAGCATCGGGACGGCTGGAAACACCATATATTTT. Its protein is CASSIGTAGNTIYF.

This clonotype was seen more than once but under ten times. J is TRBJ2-5 and V is TRBV5-1; 14 positions agree with TRBD2. After removal of 7 bases from V and 5 bases from J, the junction contained 10 bases not matched to a gene. The CDR3 spans 16 residues. Germline CDR1 is SGHRS and CDR2 is YFSETQ. The CDR3: CASSSGTSGGVETQYF. The CDR3 DNA is TGCGCCAGCTCGTCCGGGACTAGCGGGGGAGTTGAGACCCAGTACTTC.

The chain combines TRBV19 with TRBJ1-1, with a weak D call TRBD1 (5 bases). The germline V gene encodes CDR1 LNHDA and CDR2 SQIVND (reference sequence). V shed 3 bases and J shed 1 base, with 9 bases lying between them. The CDR3 contains 14 residues. This CDR3 reads CASSIDSQNTEAFF. The CDR3 bases are TGTGCCAGTAGTATCGACAGCCAGAACACTGAAGCTTTCTTT.

This clonotype was seen repeatedly, ten times or more. V usage is TRBV29-1 and J usage is TRBJ2-3; 8 nucleotides line up with TRBD1. The CDR3 spans 15 residues. The junction had 10 bases not matched to a gene; V was cut back by 8 bases and J by 0 bases. Looked up from germline, CDR1 is SQVTM and CDR2 is ANQGSEA. CDR3 protein: CSLTNRGSSTDTQYF. The CDR3 DNA reads as TGCAGCCTCACCAACAGGGGGTCAAGCACAGATACGCAGTATTTT.

This chain uses TRBV6-5 with TRBJ1-2; D is unresolved. The V end was cut by 7 bases, the J end by 4 bases, with 10 bases between. This CDR3 comprises 12 residues. Germline V gene sequence: CDR1 MNHEY, CDR2 SVGAGI. DNA for the CDR3: TGTGCCAGCACCCGGGAGGGCTATGGCTACACCTTC. Protein: CASTREGYGYTF.

The CDR3 sequence is CASSSNSGTSGTDTQYF. The CDR3 DNA reads TGCGCCAGCAGCTCAAACTCCGGGACTAGCGGCACAGATACGCAGTATTTT. The J gene is TRBJ2-3, the V gene TRBV5-1; TRBD2 aligns across 10 bases. Germline CDR1 is SGHRS and CDR2 is YFSETQ. J gave up 1 base and V 3 bases, and 8 bases lay outside the gene matches. The CDR3 sequence is 17 residues long.

This chain uses TRBV7-9 with TRBJ1-1; D remains ambiguous. Germline V CDR1 and CDR2: SEHNR, FQNEAQ (reference sequence). This CDR3 contains 11 residues. Trimming removed 4 bases from V and 8 bases from J, with 8 bases in between. The CDR3 spells CASSSAEEAFF. In DNA form, the CDR3 reads TGTGCCAGCAGCTCAGCCGAGGAAGCTTTCTTT.